This TCR beta chain is from a study of identical twins. Study-level findings and limits: Insertions ran lower in abundant cord blood beta clonotypes, though not in memory repertoires. Cross-sectional statistical analysis was relied on for the conclusions, without the same donors being followed.

Template switching supplied a universal primer site; unique molecular identifiers were carried on the cDNA. TCRdb redid the calling of the 5' RACE reads with MiXCR, one entry per CDR3 protein. This table holds 570,000 or so distinct CDR3 sequences, 9.6% found once. This clonotype was observed a handful of times. Its antigen remains unidentified. The V gene end was trimmed by 5 bases and the J gene end by 4 bases; junction bases not matched to a gene: 12. Germline V lookup: CDR1 MDHEN, CDR2 SYDVKM. The CDR3 consists of 16 residues. The same specimen was also included in a second study, on yellow fever vaccine responses in identical twins. From that study: Reportedly, the T cell response mounted by twins to vaccine seemed partly convergent, partly personalized.

The chain couples TRBV28 to TRBJ2-3; 7 bases map to TRBD2. The sample taken for sequencing was PBMCs. The source of this sequence is a young woman in good health. Here the CDR3 DNA reads TGTGCCAGCAGTCCTACCCGCGCTAGCGGCGCAGATACGCAGTATTTT. It is translated as CASSPTRASGADTQYF.